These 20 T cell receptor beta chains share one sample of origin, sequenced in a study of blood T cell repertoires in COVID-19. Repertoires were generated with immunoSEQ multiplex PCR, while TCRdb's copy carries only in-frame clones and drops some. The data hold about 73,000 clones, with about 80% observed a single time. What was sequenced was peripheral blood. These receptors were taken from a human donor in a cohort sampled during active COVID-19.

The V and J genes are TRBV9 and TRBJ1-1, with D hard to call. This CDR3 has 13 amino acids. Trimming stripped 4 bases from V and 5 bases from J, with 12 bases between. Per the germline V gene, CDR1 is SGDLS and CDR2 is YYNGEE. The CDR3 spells CASSPGLVTEAFF. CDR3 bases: TGTGCCAGCAGCCCCGGGTTGGTGACTGAAGCTTTCTTT.

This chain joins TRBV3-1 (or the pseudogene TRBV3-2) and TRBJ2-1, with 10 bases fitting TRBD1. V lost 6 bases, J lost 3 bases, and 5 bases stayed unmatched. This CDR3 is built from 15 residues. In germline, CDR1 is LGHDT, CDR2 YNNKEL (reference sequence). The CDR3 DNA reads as TGTGCCAGCAGTCCTGACAGGGGGCTCTACAATGAGCAGTTCTTC. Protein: CASSPDRGLYNEQFF.

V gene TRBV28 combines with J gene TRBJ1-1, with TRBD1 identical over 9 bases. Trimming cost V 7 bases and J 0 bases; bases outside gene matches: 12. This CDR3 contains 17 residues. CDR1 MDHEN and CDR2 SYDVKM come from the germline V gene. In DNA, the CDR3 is TGTGCCAGCACCCTCGGGGACAGGGTCGGAATGAACACTGAAGCTTTCTTT. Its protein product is CASTLGDRVGMNTEAFF.

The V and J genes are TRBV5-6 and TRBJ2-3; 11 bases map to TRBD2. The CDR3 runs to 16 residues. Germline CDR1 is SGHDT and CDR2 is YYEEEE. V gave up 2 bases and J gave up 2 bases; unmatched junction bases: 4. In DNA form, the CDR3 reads TGTGCCAGCAGCTTATATAGCGGGGGGGCCACAGATACGCAGTATTTT. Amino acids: CASSLYSGGATDTQYF.

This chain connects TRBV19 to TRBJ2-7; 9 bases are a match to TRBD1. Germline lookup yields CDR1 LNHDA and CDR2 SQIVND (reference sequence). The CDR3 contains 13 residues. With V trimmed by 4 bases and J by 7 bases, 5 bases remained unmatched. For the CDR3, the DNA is TGTGCCAGTAGTACGAACAGGGGGCGTGAGCAGTACTTC. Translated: CASSTNRGREQYF.

The DNA for the CDR3 is TGCGCCAGCAGCTTGATAGCGGGGGACTCCACAGATACGCAGTATTTT. Translated, it gives CASSLIAGDSTDTQYF. This rearrangement joins TRBV5-1 to TRBJ2-3; TRBD2 matches at 9 bases. From germline, CDR1 is SGHRS and CDR2 YFSETQ. V dropped 1 base and J dropped 2; count of bases not matched to a gene: 5. The CDR3 extends over 16 amino acids.

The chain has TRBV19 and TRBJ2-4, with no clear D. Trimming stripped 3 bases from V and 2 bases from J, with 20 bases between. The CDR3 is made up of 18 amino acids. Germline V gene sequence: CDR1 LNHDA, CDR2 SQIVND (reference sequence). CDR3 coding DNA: TGTGCCAGTAGTATTAGCCACACGTCCCTTTCGTCCAAAAACATTCAGTACTTC. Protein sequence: CASSISHTSLSSKNIQYF.

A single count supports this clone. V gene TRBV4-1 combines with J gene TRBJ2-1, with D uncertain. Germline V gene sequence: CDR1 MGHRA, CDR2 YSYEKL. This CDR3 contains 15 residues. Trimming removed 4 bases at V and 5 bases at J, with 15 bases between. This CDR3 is CASSPTLNDDNEQFF. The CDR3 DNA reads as TGCGCCAGCAGCCCGACACTGAATGATGACAATGAGCAGTTCTTC.

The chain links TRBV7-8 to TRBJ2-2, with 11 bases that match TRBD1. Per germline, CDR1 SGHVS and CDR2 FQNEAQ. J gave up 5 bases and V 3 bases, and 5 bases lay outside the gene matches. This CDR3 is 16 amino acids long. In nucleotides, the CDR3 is TGTGCCAGCAGCTTCATGGGACAGGGGGTTACCGGGGAGCTGTTTTTT. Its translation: CASSFMGQGVTGELFF.

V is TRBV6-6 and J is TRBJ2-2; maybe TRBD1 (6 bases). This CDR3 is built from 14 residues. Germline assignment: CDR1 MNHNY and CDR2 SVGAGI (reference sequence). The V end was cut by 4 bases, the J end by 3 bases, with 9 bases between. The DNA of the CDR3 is TGTGCCAGCAGTTTGGCAGGGGACACCGGGGAGCTGTTTTTT. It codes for CASSLAGDTGELFF.

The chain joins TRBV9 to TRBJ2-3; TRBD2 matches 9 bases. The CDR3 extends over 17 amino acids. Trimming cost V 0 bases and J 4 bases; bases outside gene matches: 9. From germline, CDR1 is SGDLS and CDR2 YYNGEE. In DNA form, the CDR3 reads TGTGCCAGCAGCGTAGCGGTTCGACTAGCGGATCCAGATACGCAGTATTTT. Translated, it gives CASSVAVRLADPDTQYF.

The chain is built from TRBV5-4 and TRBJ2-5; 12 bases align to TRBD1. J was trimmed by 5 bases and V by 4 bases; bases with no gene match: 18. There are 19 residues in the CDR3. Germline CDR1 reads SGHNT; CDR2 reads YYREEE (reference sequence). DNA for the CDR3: TGTGCCAGCAGCCATCCGGGACAGGGGGCCGAGCTTGGTCAGGAGACCCAGTACTTC. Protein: CASSHPGQGAELGQETQYF.

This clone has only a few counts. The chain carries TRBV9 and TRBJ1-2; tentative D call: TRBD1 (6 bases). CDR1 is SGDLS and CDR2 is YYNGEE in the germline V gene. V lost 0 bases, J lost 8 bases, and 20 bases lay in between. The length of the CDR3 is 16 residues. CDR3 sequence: CASSVARTAPSSGYTF. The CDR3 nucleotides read TGTGCCAGCAGCGTAGCCAGGACAGCCCCATCCTCGGGCTACACCTTC.

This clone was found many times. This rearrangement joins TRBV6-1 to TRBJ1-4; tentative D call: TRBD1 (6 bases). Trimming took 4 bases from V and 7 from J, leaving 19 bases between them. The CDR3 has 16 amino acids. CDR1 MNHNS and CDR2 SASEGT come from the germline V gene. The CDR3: CASSGKDSSLSEKLFF. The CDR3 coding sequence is TGTGCCAGCAGTGGAAAGGACAGTTCCCTGAGTGAAAAACTGTTTTTT.

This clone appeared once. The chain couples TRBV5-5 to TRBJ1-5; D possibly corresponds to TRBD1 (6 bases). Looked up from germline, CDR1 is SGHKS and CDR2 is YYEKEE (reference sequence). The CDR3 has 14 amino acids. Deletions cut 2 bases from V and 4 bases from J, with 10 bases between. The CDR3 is CASSFQGRNQPQHF. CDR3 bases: TGTGCCAGCAGCTTCCAGGGGCGGAATCAGCCCCAGCATTTT. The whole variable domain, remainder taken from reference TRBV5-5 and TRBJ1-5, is DAGVTQSPTHLIKTRGQQVTLRCSPISGHKSVSWYQQVLGQGPQFIFQYYEKEERGRGNFPDRFSARQFPNYSSELNVNALLLGDSALYLCASSFQGRNQPQHFGDGTRLSIL.

The CDR3 spells CASSLEQANSPLHF. Written as DNA, the CDR3 is TGCGCCAGCAGCTTGGAACAGGCAAATTCACCCCTCCACTTT. The chain joins TRBV5-1 to TRBJ1-6, with a tentative D call TRBD1 (5 bases). CDR1 and CDR2 (germline): SGHRS, YFSETQ. The CDR3 is made up of 14 amino acids. Trimming stripped 0 bases from V and 7 bases from J, with 8 bases between. The variable domain in full, completed from reference TRBV5-1 and TRBJ1-6, reads KAGVTQTPRYLIKTRGQQVTLSCSPISGHRSVSWYQQTPGQGLQFLFEYFSETQRNKGNFPGRFSGRQFSNSRSEMNVSTLELGDSALYLCASSLEQANSPLHFGNGTRLTVT.

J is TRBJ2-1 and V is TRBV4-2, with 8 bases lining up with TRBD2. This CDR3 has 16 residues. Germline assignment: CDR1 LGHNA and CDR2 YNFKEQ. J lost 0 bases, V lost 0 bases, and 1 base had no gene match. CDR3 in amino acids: CASSQEAGGSYNEQFF. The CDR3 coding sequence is TGTGCCAGCAGCCAAGAGGCGGGGGGCTCCTACAATGAGCAGTTCTTC.

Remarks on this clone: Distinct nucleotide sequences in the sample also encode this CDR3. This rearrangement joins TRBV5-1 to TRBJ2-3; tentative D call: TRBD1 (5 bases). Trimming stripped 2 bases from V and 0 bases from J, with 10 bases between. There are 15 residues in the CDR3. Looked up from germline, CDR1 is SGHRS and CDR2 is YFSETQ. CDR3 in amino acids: CASSFKGSSTDTQYF. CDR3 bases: TGCGCCAGCAGCTTCAAGGGGTCGAGCACAGATACGCAGTATTTT.

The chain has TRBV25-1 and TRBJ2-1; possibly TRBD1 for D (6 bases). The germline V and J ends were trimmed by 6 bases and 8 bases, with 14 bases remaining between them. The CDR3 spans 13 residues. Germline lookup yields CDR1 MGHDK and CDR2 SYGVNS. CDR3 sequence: CASSLEGVHEQFF. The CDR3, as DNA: TGTGCCAGCAGCTTAGAGGGGGTACATGAGCAGTTCTTC. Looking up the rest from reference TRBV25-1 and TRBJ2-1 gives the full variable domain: EADIYQTPRYLVIGTGKKITLECSQTMGHDKMYWYQQDPGMELHLIHYSYGVNSTEKGDLSSESTVSRIRTEHFPLTLESARPSHTSQYLCASSLEGVHEQFFGPGTRLTVL.

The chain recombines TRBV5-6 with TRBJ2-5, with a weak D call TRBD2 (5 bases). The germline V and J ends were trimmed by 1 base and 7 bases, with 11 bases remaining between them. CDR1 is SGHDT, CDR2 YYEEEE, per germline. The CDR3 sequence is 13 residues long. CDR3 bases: TGTGCCAGCAGCTTGTCAGGAGGACCGACCCAGTACTTC. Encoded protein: CASSLSGGPTQYF.